This T cell receptor beta chain derives from a study of blood T cell repertoires in COVID-19. TCRdb's table, derived via immunoSEQ multiplex PCR, lists solely in-frame clones and lacks some. The table shows 250,000 to 300,000 clones, with roughly 90% occurring only once. Germline values: CDR1 MNHEY, CDR2 SVGAGI. CDR3 length: 13 residues. Between the trimmed V and J ends, which lost 0 bases and 7 bases, there was a span of 7 bases. The rearrangement joins TRBV6-5 to TRBJ1-5; D is uncertain. The source is a woman in her fifties or sixties who had recovered from COVID-19. The sequenced sample consisted of peripheral blood. The CDR3 DNA reads as TGTGCCAGCAGTTACTCACTAGAGCAGCCCCAGCATTTT. Its protein product is CASSYSLEQPQHF.